Listed below are T cell receptor beta chains from one sample, sequenced in a study of beta chain features in type 1 diabetes. Data came from immunoSEQ multiplex PCR; TCRdb stores just in-frame clones and leaves some out. The table has over 200,000 clones, approximately 10% seen once. Source material: naive CD4+ T cells from blood. The source is a man under 40 with type 1 diabetes. CDR3s include the opening cysteine and the closing phenylalanine or tryptophan. The D gene is left open where the match is weak. Clone size is not always given. Where it is, it says once, few, many or a class for expanded clones.

D gene	V gene	clone size	J gene	CDR3 DNA	CDR3 protein
TRBD1	TRBV2	few	TRBJ2-5	TGTGCCAGCAGATGGGACAGAACCCAAGAGACCCAGTACTTC	CASRWDRTQETQYF
-	TRBV29-1	-	TRBJ2-2	TGCAGCGTCCGCAGGGGTGGGGGGGAGCTGTTTTTT	CSVRRGGGELFF
TRBD1	TRBV11-3	-	TRBJ2-2	TGTGCCAGCAGTCTGGGGCAGGGGGATTCCGGGGAGCTGTTTTTT	CASSLGQGDSGELFF
-	TRBV30	-	TRBJ2-3	TGTGCCTGGACGGCGGGGAACACAGATACGCAGTATTTT	CAWTAGNTDTQYF
-	TRBV5-1	few	TRBJ1-1	TGCGCCAGCAGCTTACGGGACATGAACACTGAAGCTTTCTTT	CASSLRDMNTEAFF
TRBD1	TRBV5-1	few	TRBJ1-2	TGCGCCAGCAGCTTTCAGGGACAGGTGATGAATGGCTACACCTTC	CASSFQGQVMNGYTF
-	TRBV6-4	few	TRBJ1-4	TGTGCCAGCAGGGAGGAGGGTCCTAATGAAAAACTGTTTTTT	CASREEGPNEKLFF
TRBD1	TRBV7-2	-	TRBJ2-7	TGTGCCAGCAGCAAATCGGGACAGGGAACGGACGAGCAGTACTTC	CASSKSGQGTDEQYF
TRBD2	TRBV5-4	-	TRBJ2-5	TGTGCCAGCAGCAAAACTAGCGGGGGGGCGGAAGAGACCCAGTACTTC	CASSKTSGGAEETQYF
-	TRBV18	few	TRBJ1-2	TGTGCCAGCTCACCGGCACAGGAAGCTAACTATGGCTACACCTTC	CASSPAQEANYGYTF
TRBD1	TRBV11-2	few	TRBJ1-3	TGTGCCAGCAGCTCGGACAGGGACTCTGGAAACACCATATATTTT	CASSSDRDSGNTIYF
TRBD2	TRBV7-3	-	TRBJ2-3	TGTGCCAGCAGGGCCGGGACTAGCGGACCTAGCACAGATACGCAGTATTTT	CASRAGTSGPSTDTQYF
-	TRBV4-2	-	TRBJ2-1	TGTGCCAGCAGCCAAGATTTTGGGACAACGAGCTCCTACAATGAGCAGTTCTTC	CASSQDFGTTSSYNEQFF
TRBD1	TRBV28	few	TRBJ1-4	TGTGCCAGCAGTTTGGGTGGACAGGGTGGTGAAAAACTGTTTTTT	CASSLGGQGGEKLFF
TRBD1	TRBV9	-	TRBJ1-3	TGTGCCAGCAGCGTGGAGGACAGGGGCTCTGGAAACACCATATATTTT	CASSVEDRGSGNTIYF
-	TRBV7-9	many	TRBJ2-1	TGTGCCAGCAGCTTAGCGGGGGGCAATGAGCAGTTCTTC	CASSLAGGNEQFF
-	TRBV7-8	-	TRBJ2-5	TGTGCCAGCAGCTTAACAGGGATGGGGGAGACCCAGTACTTC	CASSLTGMGETQYF
TRBD2	TRBV28	few	TRBJ2-3	TGTGCCAGCAGTTTTGTTGCGGGGGGGCGGGTAGATACGCAGTATTTT	CASSFVAGGRVDTQYF
-	TRBV5-1	few	TRBJ2-3	TGCGCCAGCAGCTTGGCCGCAGGTCGCACAGATACGCAGTATTTT	CASSLAAGRTDTQYF
-	TRBV6-5	few	TRBJ2-6	TGTGCCAGCAGTTCTCTACAGGGCTCTGGGGCCAACGTCCTGACTTTC	CASSSLQGSGANVLTF
-	TRBV7-9	few	TRBJ2-1	TGTGCCAGCAGCTTAAGAGGTACGGGTCTGAGAGATGAGCAGTTCTTC	CASSLRGTGLRDEQFF
TRBD2	TRBV7-9	-	TRBJ2-1	TGTGCCAGCAGCTTAGGCCAGGGAGGGGAGCAGTTCTTC	CASSLGQGGEQFF
-	TRBV18	few	TRBJ1-2	TGTGCCAGCTCACCACCGGGGCTCTATGGCTACACCTTC	CASSPPGLYGYTF
-	TRBV18	few	TRBJ2-3	TGTGCCAGCTCACCACGGCTCGGCGGCATGTTGGCAGATACGCAGTATTTT	CASSPRLGGMLADTQYF
-	TRBV2	few	TRBJ1-5	TGTGCCAGCGGGGAGCAGAACAATCAGCCCCAGCATTTT	CASGEQNNQPQHF
TRBD2	TRBV18	few	TRBJ2-7	TGTGCCAGCTCACCGACGGGGGGTCCCAACGAGCAGTACTTC	CASSPTGGPNEQYF
-	TRBV30	few	TRBJ1-4	TGTGCCTGGAGTGTAGGGGTGGCTAATGAAAAACTGTTTTTT	CAWSVGVANEKLFF
-	TRBV27	-	TRBJ1-4	TGTGCCAGCAGTTTATCTGGGGGCGCAAATGAAAAACTGTTTTTT	CASSLSGGANEKLFF
-	TRBV19	few	TRBJ1-1	TGTGCCAGCCGCCCGGCTGAGGGAAGGGTGAACACTGAAGCTTTCTTT	CASRPAEGRVNTEAFF
TRBD1	TRBV2	-	TRBJ1-5	TGTGCCAGCAGGGGGGACAGGGACCGGCAGCCCCAGCATTTT	CASRGDRDRQPQHF
-	TRBV5-6	few	TRBJ2-1	TGTGCCAGCAGCCAGGTCACGGCCTGGACAGACAATGAGCAGTTCTTC	CASSQVTAWTDNEQFF
TRBD1	TRBV29-1	once	TRBJ1-2	TGCAGCGTGGGACAGGAGGGCTATGGCTACACCTTC	CSVGQEGYGYTF
TRBD1	TRBV9	few	TRBJ1-1	TGTGCCAGCAGCTTTGGACAGGGGAGGACTGAAGCTTTCTTT	CASSFGQGRTEAFF
-	TRBV7-9	-	TRBJ2-5	TGTGCCAGCAGCGAGGCCCAAGAGACCCAGTACTTC	CASSEAQETQYF
-	TRBV4-3	few	TRBJ2-3	TGCGCCAGCAGCCAAGGGGCGCGGGGAAGCTCAGATACGCAGTATTTT	CASSQGARGSSDTQYF
-	TRBV5-1	few	TRBJ2-7	TGCGCCAGCAGCTTGGCGGGAACAGGGAGCGAGCAGTACTTC	CASSLAGTGSEQYF
TRBD1	TRBV5-4	-	TRBJ1-6	TGTGCCAGCAGCTATGGGACAGGGGTTTCACCCCTCCACTTT	CASSYGTGVSPLHF
TRBD2	TRBV9	few	TRBJ2-3	TGTGCCAGCAGCGTGGTAGCCGGGGGGAGCACAGATACGCAGTATTTT	CASSVVAGGSTDTQYF
TRBD1	TRBV7-9	few	TRBJ1-2	TGTGCCAGCAGCCGAAGAGACAGGGGAACTAACTATGGCTACACCTTC	CASSRRDRGTNYGYTF
-	TRBV19	-	TRBJ2-7	TGTGCCAGTAGTATCCGAAGGGGCTACTACGAGCAGTACTTC	CASSIRRGYYEQYF
TRBD2	TRBV5-1	few	TRBJ2-1	TGCGCCAGCAGCCTGGGGACTAGCGGGTCAAACTACAATGAGCAGTTCTTC	CASSLGTSGSNYNEQFF
TRBD1	TRBV7-9	-	TRBJ1-1	TGTGCCAGCAGCTCCGGGACAGCCACTGAAGCTTTCTTT	CASSSGTATEAFF
TRBD1	TRBV7-9	-	TRBJ1-2	TGTGCCAGCAGCTCGGTCGGACAGGGGGCAGTTGGCTACACCTTC	CASSSVGQGAVGYTF
TRBD1	TRBV19	-	TRBJ1-2	TGTGCCAGTAGTACGGGGGACAGATCTAACTATGGCTACACCTTC	CASSTGDRSNYGYTF
-	TRBV2	few	TRBJ2-7	TGTGCCAGCAGTGACCTAGCCGAGCAGTACTTC	CASSDLAEQYF
TRBD2	TRBV7-9	-	TRBJ2-5	TGTGCCAGCAGCATGACTAGCGGGGGGAGAGAGACCCAGTACTTC	CASSMTSGGRETQYF
-	TRBV7-3	few	TRBJ2-2	TGTGCCAGCAGTCCCGGGGTCGGGGAGCTGTTTTTT	CASSPGVGELFF
TRBD1	TRBV29-1	-	TRBJ1-6	TGCAGCGTTTTGGACAGGGGCATGCCACCCCTCCACTTT	CSVLDRGMPPLHF
-	TRBV11-2	few	TRBJ2-2	TGTGCCAGCAGCCAAAACACCGGGGAGCTGTTTTTT	CASSQNTGELFF
-	TRBV7-6	-	TRBJ2-2	TGTGCCAGCAGCGTCAGGGTTAGCGGGGAGCTGTTTTTT	CASSVRVSGELFF
-	TRBV5-1	-	TRBJ1-3	TGCGCCAGCAGCGGCGGATCCTCTGGAAACACCATATATTTT	CASSGGSSGNTIYF
TRBD2	TRBV5-4	few	TRBJ2-3	TGTGCCAGCAGCTTGGCCGGCGGGGGGGCGACAGATACGCAGTATTTT	CASSLAGGGATDTQYF
-	TRBV5-1	-	TRBJ1-1	TGCGCCAGCAGCTTGGGGCACAACACTGAAGCTTTCTTT	CASSLGHNTEAFF
-	TRBV10-3	few	TRBJ2-3	TGTGCCATCAGTGAGGAGGCAAGAGATACGCAGTATTTT	CAISEEARDTQYF
TRBD1	TRBV6-6	few	TRBJ2-4	TGTGCCAGCAGTCGGGCCACAGGGGCCGGAAACATTCAGTACTTC	CASSRATGAGNIQYF
-	TRBV28	few	TRBJ1-3	TGTGCCAGCAGCGGACCAGGGACTTCTGGAAACACCATATATTTT	CASSGPGTSGNTIYF
TRBD2	TRBV4-2	few	TRBJ2-1	TGTGCCAGCAGCCAAGATCCGCCCACAGCGGGGGGGTACAATGAGCAGTTCTTC	CASSQDPPTAGGYNEQFF
-	TRBV29-1	-	TRBJ2-7	TGCAGCGTGGGGGGCAGGACAGGTCGCCACGAGCAGTACTTC	CSVGGRTGRHEQYF
TRBD1	TRBV11-2	few	TRBJ1-1	TGTGCCAGCAGCTCAAGACGAGACAGGGTGACTGAAGCTTTCTTT	CASSSRRDRVTEAFF